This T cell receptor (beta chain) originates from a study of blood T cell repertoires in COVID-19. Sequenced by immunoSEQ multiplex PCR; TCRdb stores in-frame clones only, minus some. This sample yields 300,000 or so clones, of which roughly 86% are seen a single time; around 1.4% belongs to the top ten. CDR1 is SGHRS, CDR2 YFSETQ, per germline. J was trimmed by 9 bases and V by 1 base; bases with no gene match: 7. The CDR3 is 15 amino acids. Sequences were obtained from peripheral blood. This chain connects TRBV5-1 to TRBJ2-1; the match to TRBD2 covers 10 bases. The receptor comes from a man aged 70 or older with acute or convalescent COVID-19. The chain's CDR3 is CASSLPSGGAGEQFF. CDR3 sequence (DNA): TGCGCCAGCAGCTTGCCGAGCGGGGGGGCCGGTGAGCAGTTCTTC. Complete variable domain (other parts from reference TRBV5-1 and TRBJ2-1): KAGVTQTPRYLIKTRGQQVTLSCSPISGHRSVSWYQQTPGQGLQFLFEYFSETQRNKGNFPGRFSGRQFSNSRSEMNVSTLELGDSALYLCASSLPSGGAGEQFFGPGTRLTVL.